These T cell receptor beta chains were read from a single sample in a study of CD8 T cells in Susac syndrome. TCRdb independently ran MiXCR on the immunoSEQ multiplex PCR reads; one entry per CDR3 protein. Of 200,000 to 250,000 distinct CDR3 sequences detected, around 95% appear once; the ten largest clones hold 0.085% to 0.1%. The sequenced sample was CD4+ T cells from PBMCs. The origin of the receptors is a human donor with multiple sclerosis. CDR3s leave out the opening cysteine and the closing phenylalanine or tryptophan. Part of the rows lack a size; the others show once, few, many or a class for expanded clones.

j_call,clone_size,v_call,cdr3_aa
TRBJ2-5,few,TRBV3-1,ASSQGRETQY
TRBJ2-3,.,TRBV5-1,ASSLSGEDTQY
TRBJ2-7,.,TRBV24-1,APPATFREQY
TRBJ2-3,.,TRBV28,ASSLPGLAGTDTQY
TRBJ2-3,.,TRBV24-1,ATSDGGIDTQY
TRBJ2-1,.,TRBV30,AWSVGRVQVNEQF
TRBJ1-1,.,TRBV4-1,ASSQEISIREAF
TRBJ2-1,.,TRBV29-1,SVEGRYEQF
TRBJ2-7,.,TRBV27,ASSFTPAYEQY
TRBJ1-5,.,TRBV20-1,SAGTLLNQPQH
TRBJ1-2,.,TRBV3-1,ASSQGQLYGYT